Listed below are T cell receptor beta chains from one sample, sequenced in a study of response to subunit inactivated influenza vaccine. Via MiXCR, TCRdb re-called the RT-PCR reads, giving one row per CDR3 protein. The table records around 490,000 distinct CDR3 sequences, about 8% of them present only once. The sample consisted of PBMCs from blood, taken about 23 months after vaccination. The receptors were sampled from a man aged 50 to 69 who received an inactivated influenza vaccine. CDR3s include the opening cysteine and the closing phenylalanine or tryptophan. The order of the fields is J gene, CDR3 length, V gene, D gene, clone size, CDR3 protein, CDR3 DNA. D genes are given only for firm matches. Rows give clone size only sometimes, using once, few, many, or a class for an expanded clone.

j_call: TRBJ2-3
cdr3_length: 13
v_call: TRBV6-1
d_call: TRBD1
clone_size: -
cdr3_aa: CAGRQGATDTQYF
cdr3_nt: TGTGCCGGTCGACAGGGGGCTACAGATACGCAGTATTTT

j_call: TRBJ2-1
cdr3_length: 15
v_call: TRBV27
d_call: TRBD2
clone_size: few
cdr3_aa: CASSLLLAGVGEQFF
cdr3_nt: TGTGCCAGCAGTTTATTACTAGCGGGAGTTGGTGAGCAGTTCTTC

j_call: TRBJ1-5
cdr3_length: 12
v_call: TRBV20-1
d_call: -
clone_size: few
cdr3_aa: CSARTSNQPQHF
cdr3_nt: TGCAGTGCAAGGACTAGCAATCAGCCCCAGCATTTT

j_call: TRBJ1-1
cdr3_length: 13
v_call: TRBV7-6
d_call: -
clone_size: -
cdr3_aa: CASSSGPIAEAFF
cdr3_nt: TGTGCCAGCAGCTCGGGACCCATCGCTGAAGCTTTCTTT

j_call: TRBJ2-5
cdr3_length: 16
v_call: TRBV12-3/TRBV12-4
d_call: -
clone_size: many
cdr3_aa: CASSPLGRGFQETQYF
cdr3_nt: TGTGCCAGCAGCCCCCTCGGCAGGGGATTTCAAGAGACCCAGTACTTC

j_call: TRBJ2-1
cdr3_length: 10
v_call: TRBV29-1
d_call: -
clone_size: many
cdr3_aa: CSVGKNEQFF
cdr3_nt: TGCAGCGTGGGGAAAAATGAGCAGTTCTTC

j_call: TRBJ1-4
cdr3_length: 14
v_call: TRBV6-1
d_call: -
clone_size: -
cdr3_aa: CASRLDPQGEKLFF
cdr3_nt: TGTGCCAGCAGACTTGACCCGCAAGGAGAAAAACTGTTTTTT

j_call: TRBJ2-3
cdr3_length: 15
v_call: TRBV20-1
d_call: -
clone_size: many
cdr3_aa: CSAREGAGRGDTQYF
cdr3_nt: TGCAGTGCTAGAGAGGGAGCAGGGAGAGGGGATACGCAGTATTTT

j_call: TRBJ1-2
cdr3_length: 13
v_call: TRBV7-6
d_call: -
clone_size: many
cdr3_aa: CASSQTQGQGYTF
cdr3_nt: TGTGCCAGCAGCCAAACACAGGGACAAGGCTACACCTTC

j_call: TRBJ2-1
cdr3_length: 15
v_call: TRBV6-4
d_call: TRBD1
clone_size: -
cdr3_aa: CASSEKGQGFDEQFF
cdr3_nt: TGTGCCAGCAGTGAGAAGGGACAGGGGTTCGATGAGCAGTTCTTC

j_call: TRBJ1-4
cdr3_length: 13
v_call: TRBV12-3/TRBV12-4
d_call: -
clone_size: few
cdr3_aa: CASSLQGVEKLFF
cdr3_nt: TGTGCCAGCAGTTTACAGGGAGTTGAAAAACTGTTTTTT

j_call: TRBJ1-2
cdr3_length: 13
v_call: TRBV5-1
d_call: -
clone_size: -
cdr3_aa: CATRVGPNYGYTF
cdr3_nt: TGCGCCACCAGGGTTGGACCTAACTATGGCTACACCTTC

j_call: TRBJ1-5
cdr3_length: 14
v_call: TRBV20-1
d_call: -
clone_size: few
cdr3_aa: CSASSRNSNQPQHF
cdr3_nt: TGCAGTGCTAGCTCCAGAAATAGCAATCAGCCCCAGCATTTT

j_call: TRBJ2-7
cdr3_length: 14
v_call: TRBV25-1
d_call: TRBD1
clone_size: few
cdr3_aa: CASSGGDRLYEQYF
cdr3_nt: TGTGCCAGCAGTGGAGGGGACAGGCTTTACGAGCAGTACTTC

j_call: TRBJ2-5
cdr3_length: 15
v_call: TRBV24-1
d_call: -
clone_size: few
cdr3_aa: CATSDFKAGQETQYF
cdr3_nt: TGTGCCACCAGTGATTTTAAGGCGGGACAAGAGACCCAGTACTTC

j_call: TRBJ1-3
cdr3_length: 15
v_call: TRBV3-1
d_call: TRBD1
clone_size: few
cdr3_aa: CASSQARGPGNTIYF
cdr3_nt: TGTGCCAGCAGCCAAGCCAGGGGGCCGGGAAACACCATATATTTT

j_call: TRBJ2-7
cdr3_length: 14
v_call: TRBV29-1
d_call: -
clone_size: few
cdr3_aa: CSVVWTDPYVGQYF
cdr3_nt: TGCAGCGTTGTATGGACAGACCCTTACGTTGGGCAGTACTTC

j_call: TRBJ1-5
cdr3_length: 15
v_call: TRBV6-2/TRBV6-3
d_call: -
clone_size: few
cdr3_aa: CASSYGAGGGQPQHF
cdr3_nt: TGTGCCAGCAGTTACGGGGCCGGGGGGGGTCAGCCCCAGCATTTT

j_call: TRBJ2-7
cdr3_length: 14
v_call: TRBV24-1
d_call: -
clone_size: many
cdr3_aa: CATSDTGVVSEQYF
cdr3_nt: TGTGCCACCAGTGACACAGGAGTTGTATCCGAGCAGTACTTC

j_call: TRBJ2-7
cdr3_length: 14
v_call: TRBV14
d_call: -
clone_size: few
cdr3_aa: CASSQDSGGYEQYF
cdr3_nt: TGTGCCAGCAGCCAAGATTCCGGGGGCTACGAGCAGTACTTC

j_call: TRBJ1-6
cdr3_length: 15
v_call: TRBV7-2
d_call: TRBD1
clone_size: few
cdr3_aa: CASSQRQGGHSPLHF
cdr3_nt: TGTGCCAGCAGCCAAAGACAGGGTGGTCATTCACCCCTCCACTTT

j_call: TRBJ1-5
cdr3_length: 13
v_call: TRBV2
d_call: -
clone_size: -
cdr3_aa: CASSVTGTQPQHF
cdr3_nt: TGTGCCAGCAGTGTGACAGGAACTCAGCCCCAGCATTTT

j_call: TRBJ2-3
cdr3_length: 16
v_call: TRBV29-1
d_call: TRBD2
clone_size: many
cdr3_aa: CSVEEGLAGFTDTQYF
cdr3_nt: TGCAGCGTTGAAGAGGGTCTAGCGGGATTCACAGATACGCAGTATTTT

j_call: TRBJ2-1
cdr3_length: 14
v_call: TRBV25-1
d_call: -
clone_size: many
cdr3_aa: CASSEATGWNEQFF
cdr3_nt: TGTGCCAGCAGTGAGGCTACAGGGTGGAATGAGCAGTTCTTC

j_call: TRBJ2-1
cdr3_length: 13
v_call: TRBV7-6
d_call: -
clone_size: -
cdr3_aa: CASSLNPSAEQFF
cdr3_nt: TGTGCCAGCAGCTTAAATCCTAGCGCTGAGCAGTTCTTC

j_call: TRBJ2-3
cdr3_length: 16
v_call: TRBV18
d_call: -
clone_size: few
cdr3_aa: CASSSIGASSADTQYF
cdr3_nt: TGTGCCAGCTCATCCATCGGGGCCAGCTCAGCAGATACGCAGTATTTT

j_call: TRBJ2-1
cdr3_length: 13
v_call: TRBV12-3/TRBV12-4
d_call: -
clone_size: many
cdr3_aa: CASSFTSSHEQFF
cdr3_nt: TGTGCCAGCAGTTTCACTAGCTCTCATGAGCAGTTCTTC

j_call: TRBJ2-6
cdr3_length: 15
v_call: TRBV5-1
d_call: -
clone_size: many
cdr3_aa: CASSLVGSGANVLTF
cdr3_nt: TGCGCCAGCAGCTTGGTTGGCTCTGGGGCCAACGTCCTGACTTTC

j_call: TRBJ2-5
cdr3_length: 16
v_call: TRBV4-2
d_call: -
clone_size: -
cdr3_aa: CASSQERTRYQETQYF
cdr3_nt: TGTGCCAGCAGCCAGGAGCGGACGCGCTATCAAGAGACCCAGTACTTC